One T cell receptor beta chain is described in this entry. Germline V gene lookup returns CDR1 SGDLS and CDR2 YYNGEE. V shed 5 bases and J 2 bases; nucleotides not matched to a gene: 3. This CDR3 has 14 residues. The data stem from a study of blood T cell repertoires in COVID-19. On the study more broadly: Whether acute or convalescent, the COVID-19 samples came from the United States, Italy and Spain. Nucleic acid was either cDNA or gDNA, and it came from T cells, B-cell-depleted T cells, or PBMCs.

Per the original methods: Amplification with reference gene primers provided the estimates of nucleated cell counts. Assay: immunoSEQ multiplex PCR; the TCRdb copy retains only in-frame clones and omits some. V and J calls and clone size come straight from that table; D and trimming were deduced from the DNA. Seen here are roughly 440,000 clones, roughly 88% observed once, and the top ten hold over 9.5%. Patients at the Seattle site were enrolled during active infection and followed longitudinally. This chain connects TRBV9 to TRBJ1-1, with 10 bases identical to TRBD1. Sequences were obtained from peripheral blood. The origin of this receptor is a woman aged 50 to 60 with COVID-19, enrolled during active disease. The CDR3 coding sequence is TGTGCCAGCAGGGGGACAGGGGAAAACACTGAAGCTTTCTTT. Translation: CASRGTGENTEAFF.